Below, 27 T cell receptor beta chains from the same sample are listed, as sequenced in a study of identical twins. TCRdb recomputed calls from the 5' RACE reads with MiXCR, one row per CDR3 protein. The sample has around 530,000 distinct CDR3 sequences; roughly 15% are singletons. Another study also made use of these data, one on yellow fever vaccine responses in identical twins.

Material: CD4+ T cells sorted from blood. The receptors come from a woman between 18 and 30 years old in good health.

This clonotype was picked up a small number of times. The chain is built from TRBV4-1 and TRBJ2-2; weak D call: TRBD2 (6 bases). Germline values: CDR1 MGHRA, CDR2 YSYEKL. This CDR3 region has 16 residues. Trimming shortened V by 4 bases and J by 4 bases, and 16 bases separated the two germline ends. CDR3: CASSLTRGAATGELFF. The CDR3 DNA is TGCGCCAGCAGCCTGACACGCGGGGCGGCCACCGGGGAGCTGTTTTTT.

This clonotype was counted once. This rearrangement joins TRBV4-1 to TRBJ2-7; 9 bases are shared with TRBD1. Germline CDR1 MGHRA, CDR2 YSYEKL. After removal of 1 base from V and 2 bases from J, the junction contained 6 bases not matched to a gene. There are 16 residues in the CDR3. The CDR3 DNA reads TGCGCCAGCAGCCAAGGAAGGACAGGGGCGACCTACGAGCAGTACTTC. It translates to CASSQGRTGATYEQYF.

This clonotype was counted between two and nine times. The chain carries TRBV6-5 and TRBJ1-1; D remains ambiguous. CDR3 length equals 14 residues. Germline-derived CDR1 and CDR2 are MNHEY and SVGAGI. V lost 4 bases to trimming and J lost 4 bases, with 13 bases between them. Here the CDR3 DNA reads TGTGCCAGCAGTTTGTACTCTATTACCACTGAAGCTTTCTTT. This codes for CASSLYSITTEAFF.

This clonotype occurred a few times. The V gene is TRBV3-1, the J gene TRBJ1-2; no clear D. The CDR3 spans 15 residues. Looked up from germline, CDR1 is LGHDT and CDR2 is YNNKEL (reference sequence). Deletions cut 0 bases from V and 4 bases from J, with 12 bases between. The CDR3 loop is CASSQEAGPSYGYTF. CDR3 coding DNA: TGTGCCAGCAGCCAAGAGGCAGGACCCAGCTATGGCTACACCTTC.

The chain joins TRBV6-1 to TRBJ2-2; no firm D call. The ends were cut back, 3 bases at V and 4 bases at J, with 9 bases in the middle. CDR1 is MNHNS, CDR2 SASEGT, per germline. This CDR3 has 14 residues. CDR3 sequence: CASSDMRITGELFF. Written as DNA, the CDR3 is TGTGCCAGCAGTGATATGAGGATCACCGGGGAGCTGTTTTTT.

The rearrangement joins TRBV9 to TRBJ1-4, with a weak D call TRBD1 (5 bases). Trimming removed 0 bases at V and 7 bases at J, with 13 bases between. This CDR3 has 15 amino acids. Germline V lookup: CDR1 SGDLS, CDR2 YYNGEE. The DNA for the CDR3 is TGTGCCAGCAGCGTAGCAGGGACCTTTGTTGAAAAACTGTTTTTT. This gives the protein CASSVAGTFVEKLFF.

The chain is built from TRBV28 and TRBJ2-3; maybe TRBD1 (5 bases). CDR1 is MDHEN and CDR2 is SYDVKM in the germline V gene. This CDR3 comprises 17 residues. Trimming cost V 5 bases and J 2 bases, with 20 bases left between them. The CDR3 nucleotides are TGTGCCAGCAGTCCTCCCGGGCCAGGGCTCAACACAGATACGCAGTATTTT. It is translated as CASSPPGPGLNTDTQYF. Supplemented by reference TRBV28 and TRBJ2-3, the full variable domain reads DVKVTQSSRYLVKRTGEKVFLECVQDMDHENMFWYRQDPGLGLRLIYFSYDVKMKEKGDIPEGYSVSREKKERFSLILESASTNQTSMYLCASSPPGPGLNTDTQYFGPGTRLTVL.

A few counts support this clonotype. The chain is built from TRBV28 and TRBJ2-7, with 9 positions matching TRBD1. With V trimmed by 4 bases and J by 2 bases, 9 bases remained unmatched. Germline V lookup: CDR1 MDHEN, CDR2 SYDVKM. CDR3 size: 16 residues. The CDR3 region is CASSSPPRDRAYEQYV. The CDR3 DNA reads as TGTGCCAGCAGTTCCCCGCCGCGGGACAGGGCCTACGAGCAGTACGTC.

The DNA for the CDR3 is TGTGCCAGCACTCCGAGGACGCGGGAGTCCCCCTACGAGCAGTACTTC. Its translation is CASTPRTRESPYEQYF. The genes are TRBV5-6 and TRBJ2-7, with 7 nucleotides matching TRBD2. V gave up 6 bases and J gave up 2 bases; unmatched junction bases: 14. Germline V gives CDR1 SGHDT, CDR2 YYEEEE. The CDR3 sequence is 16 residues long.

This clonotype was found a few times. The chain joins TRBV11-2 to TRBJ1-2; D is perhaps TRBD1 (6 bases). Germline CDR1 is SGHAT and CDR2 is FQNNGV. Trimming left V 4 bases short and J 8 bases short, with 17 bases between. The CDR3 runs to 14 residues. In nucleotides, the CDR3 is TGTGCCAGCAGCTGGAAGGGGGAGGTAGGCGGCTACACCTTC. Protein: CASSWKGEVGGYTF.

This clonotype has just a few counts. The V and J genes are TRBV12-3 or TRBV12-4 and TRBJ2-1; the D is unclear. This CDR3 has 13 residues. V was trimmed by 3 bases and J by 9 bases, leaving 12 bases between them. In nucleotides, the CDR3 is TGTGCCAGCAGTTTTGGCCCCGGTAGTGAGCAGTTCTTC. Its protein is CASSFGPGSEQFF.

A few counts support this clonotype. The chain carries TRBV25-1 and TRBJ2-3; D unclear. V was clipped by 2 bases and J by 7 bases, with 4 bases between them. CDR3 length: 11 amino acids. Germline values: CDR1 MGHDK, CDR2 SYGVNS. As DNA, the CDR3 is TGTGCCAGCAGTGAAATATATACGCAGTATTTT. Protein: CASSEIYTQYF.

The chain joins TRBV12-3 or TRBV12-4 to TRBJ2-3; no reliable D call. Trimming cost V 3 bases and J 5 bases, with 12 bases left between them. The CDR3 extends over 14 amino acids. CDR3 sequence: CASSFLDFGDTQYF. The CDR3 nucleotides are TGTGCCAGCAGTTTCTTGGATTTTGGAGATACGCAGTATTTT.

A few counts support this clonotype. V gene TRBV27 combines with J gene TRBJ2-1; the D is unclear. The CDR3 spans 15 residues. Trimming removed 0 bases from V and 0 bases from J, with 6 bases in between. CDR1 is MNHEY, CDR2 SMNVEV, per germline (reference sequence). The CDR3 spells CASSLSPASYNEQFF. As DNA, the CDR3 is TGTGCCAGCAGTTTATCTCCTGCCTCCTACAATGAGCAGTTCTTC.

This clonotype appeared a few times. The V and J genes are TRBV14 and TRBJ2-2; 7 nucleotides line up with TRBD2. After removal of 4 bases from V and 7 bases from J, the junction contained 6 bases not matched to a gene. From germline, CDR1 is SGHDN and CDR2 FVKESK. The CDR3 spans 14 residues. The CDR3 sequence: CASSPGLGNGELFF. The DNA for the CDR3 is TGTGCCAGCAGCCCCGGACTAGGAAACGGGGAGCTGTTTTTT.

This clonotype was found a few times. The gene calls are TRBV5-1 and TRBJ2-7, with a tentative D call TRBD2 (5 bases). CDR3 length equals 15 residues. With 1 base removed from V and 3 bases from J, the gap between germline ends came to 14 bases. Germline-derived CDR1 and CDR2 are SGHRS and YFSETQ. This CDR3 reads CASSLIPRTYYEQYV. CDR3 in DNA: TGCGCCAGCAGCTTGATCCCACGGACTTACTACGAGCAGTACGTC.

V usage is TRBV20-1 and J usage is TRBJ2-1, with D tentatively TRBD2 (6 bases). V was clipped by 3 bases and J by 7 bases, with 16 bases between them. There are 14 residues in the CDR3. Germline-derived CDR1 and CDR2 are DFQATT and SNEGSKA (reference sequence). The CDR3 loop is CSARTGGATNEQFF. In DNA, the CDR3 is TGCAGTGCTAGGACCGGCGGGGCCACAAATGAGCAGTTCTTC.

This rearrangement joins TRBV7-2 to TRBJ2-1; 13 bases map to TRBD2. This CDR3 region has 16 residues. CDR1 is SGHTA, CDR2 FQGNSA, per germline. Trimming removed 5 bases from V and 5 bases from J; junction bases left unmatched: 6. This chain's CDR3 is CASSRAGTSGNNEQFF. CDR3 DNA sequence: TGTGCCAGCAGCAGAGCAGGGACTAGCGGGAACAATGAGCAGTTCTTC.

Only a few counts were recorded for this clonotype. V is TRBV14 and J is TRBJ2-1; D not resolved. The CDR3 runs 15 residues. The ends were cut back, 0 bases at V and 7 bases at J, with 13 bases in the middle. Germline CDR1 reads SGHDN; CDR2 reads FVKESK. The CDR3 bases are TGTGCCAGCAGCCAAGATATCCCTTTGTGGAATGAGCAGTTCTTC. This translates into CASSQDIPLWNEQFF. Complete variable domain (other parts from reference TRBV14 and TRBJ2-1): EAGVTQFPSHSVIEKGQTVTLRCDPISGHDNLYWYRRVMGKEIKFLLHFVKESKQDESGMPNNRFLAERTGGTYSTLKVQPAELEDSGVYFCASSQDIPLWNEQFFGPGTRLTVL.

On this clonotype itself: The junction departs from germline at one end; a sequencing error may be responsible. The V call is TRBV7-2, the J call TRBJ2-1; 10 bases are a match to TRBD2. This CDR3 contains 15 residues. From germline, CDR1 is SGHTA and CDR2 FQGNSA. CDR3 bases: TGTGCCAGCAGCCTAGCGGGAGCTTGGTACAATGAGCAGATCTTC. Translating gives CASSLAGAWYNEQIF.

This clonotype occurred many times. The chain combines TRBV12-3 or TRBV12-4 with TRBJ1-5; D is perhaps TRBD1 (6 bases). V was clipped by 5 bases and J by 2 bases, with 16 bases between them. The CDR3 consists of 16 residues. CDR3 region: CASSLEGRGGNQPQHF. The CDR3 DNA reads TGTGCCAGCAGTCTAGAGGGCAGGGGTGGCAATCAGCCCCAGCATTTT.

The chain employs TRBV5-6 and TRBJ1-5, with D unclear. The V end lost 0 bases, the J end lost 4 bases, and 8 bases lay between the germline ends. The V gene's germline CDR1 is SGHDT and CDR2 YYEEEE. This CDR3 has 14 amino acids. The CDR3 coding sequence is TGTGCCAGCAGCTTGGTAACAGATAATCAGCCCCAGCATTTT. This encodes CASSLVTDNQPQHF.

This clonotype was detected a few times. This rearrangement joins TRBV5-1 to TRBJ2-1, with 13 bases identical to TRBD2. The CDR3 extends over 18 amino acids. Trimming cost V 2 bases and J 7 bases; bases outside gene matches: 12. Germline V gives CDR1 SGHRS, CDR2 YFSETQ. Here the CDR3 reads CASSLASGLAGFLNEQFF. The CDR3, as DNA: TGCGCCAGCAGCTTAGCTTCGGGACTAGCGGGATTTCTAAATGAGCAGTTCTTC.

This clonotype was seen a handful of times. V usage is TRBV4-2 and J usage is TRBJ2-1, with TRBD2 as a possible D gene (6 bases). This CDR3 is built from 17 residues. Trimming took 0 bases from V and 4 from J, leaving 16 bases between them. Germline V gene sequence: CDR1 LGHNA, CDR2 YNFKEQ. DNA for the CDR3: TGTGCCAGCAGCCAAGAGGGCGGAGGGGCGAGGTACAATGAGCAGTTCTTC. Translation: CASSQEGGGARYNEQFF.

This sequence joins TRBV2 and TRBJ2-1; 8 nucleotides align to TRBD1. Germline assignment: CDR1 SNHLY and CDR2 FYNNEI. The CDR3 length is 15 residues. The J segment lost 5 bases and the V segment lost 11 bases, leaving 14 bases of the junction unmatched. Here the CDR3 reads CAGARQGAWDNEQFF. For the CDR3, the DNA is TGTGCCGGGGCCCGGCAGGGGGCATGGGACAATGAGCAGTTCTTC.

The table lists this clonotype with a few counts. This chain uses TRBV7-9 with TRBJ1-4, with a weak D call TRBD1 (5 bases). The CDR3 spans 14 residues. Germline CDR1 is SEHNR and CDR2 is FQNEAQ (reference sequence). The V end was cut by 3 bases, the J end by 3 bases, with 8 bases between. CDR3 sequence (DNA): TGTGCCAGCAGCTTCCAGGGAGCTAATGAAAAACTGTTTTTT. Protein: CASSFQGANEKLFF.

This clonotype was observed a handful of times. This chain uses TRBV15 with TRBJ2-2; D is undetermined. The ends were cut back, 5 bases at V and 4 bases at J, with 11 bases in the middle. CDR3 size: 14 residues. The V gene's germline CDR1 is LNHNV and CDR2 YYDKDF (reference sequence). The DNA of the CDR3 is TGTGCCACCAGCCTGGCACAAGTCACCGGGGAGCTGTTTTTT. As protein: CATSLAQVTGELFF.